The 26 T cell receptor beta chains below were found in one sample sequenced in a study of shared clonotypes between healthy human individuals. The assay was immunoSEQ multiplex PCR, and TCRdb's table has in-frame clones only and misses some. The sample has some 1,600,000 clones, 95% to 99% seen once. Sequencing used naive CD4+ T cells sorted from blood. As for subset: CD45RA+ positively selected. These receptors were obtained from a man aged 25-45 years in good health.

The chain joins TRBV9 to TRBJ1-3; a possible D gene is TRBD1 (6 bases). Germline CDR1 and CDR2: SGDLS and YYNGEE. The CDR3 is 15 amino acids. Trimming took off 0 bases at V and 3 bases at J, with 10 bases between the two ends. The CDR3 DNA sequence: TGTGCCAGCAGCGTAGATAGGGGGTATGGAAACACCATATATTTT. Residues: CASSVDRGYGNTIYF. The full variable domain, with the rest looked up from reference TRBV9 and TRBJ1-3, is DSGVTQTPKHLITATGQRVTLRCSPRSGDLSVYWYQQSLDQGLQFLIQYYNGEERAKGNILERFSAQQFPDLHSELNLSSLELGDSALYFCASSVDRGYGNTIYFGEGSWLTVV.

This chain uses TRBV28 with TRBJ1-4; no definite D call. Germline CDR1 and CDR2: MDHEN and SYDVKM. Trimming stripped 8 bases from V and 6 bases from J, with 19 bases between. The CDR3 has 15 amino acids. The CDR3 nucleotides are TGTGCCAGCCGGCTTATAGGAGTCGGAGATGAAAAACTGTTTTTT. It encodes CASRLIGVGDEKLFF.

The chain is built from TRBV5-1 and TRBJ1-1; 11 bases agree with TRBD1. Germline V gene sequence: CDR1 SGHRS, CDR2 YFSETQ. The CDR3 loop spans 16 amino acids. Trimming removed 4 bases from V and 1 base from J; junction bases left unmatched: 6. The CDR3 DNA reads as TGCGCCAGCAGCCAAAGGACAGGGGGCCCGAACACTGAAGCTTTCTTT. This gives the protein CASSQRTGGPNTEAFF.

About this clone itself: An end of the junction differs from the germline gene, which may be a read error. This sample includes further DNA sequences coding for the same CDR3. This chain joins TRBV7-7 and TRBJ2-7; 8 bases fit TRBD1. CDR1 is SSHAT, CDR2 FNYEAQ, per germline (reference sequence). The CDR3 covers 13 residues. CDR3 DNA: TGTGCTAGCAGCTTCGACAGGGGATACGAGCAGTACTTC. Translating gives CASSFDRGYEQYF.

Only one count was recorded for this clone. The rearrangement links TRBV6-1 to TRBJ2-7; D may be TRBD1 (5 bases). The germline CDR1 and CDR2 sequences are MNHNS and SASEGT. The V gene lost 1 base and the J gene lost 0 bases, with 13 bases spanning the gap. The CDR3 extends over 16 amino acids. The CDR3 bases are TGTGCCAGCAGTGAAGTCAGGGTCCCAAGCTCCTACGAGCAGTACTTC. Its translation is CASSEVRVPSSYEQYF.

The chain links TRBV5-4 to TRBJ2-7; 7 positions agree with TRBD2. Germline-derived CDR1 and CDR2 are SGHNT and YYREEE (reference sequence). J lost 2 bases, V lost 4 bases, and 18 bases had no gene match. This CDR3 is 18 amino acids long. CDR3 sequence (DNA): TGTGCCAGCAGCCCATGGGGCGGGAGAAGTCTAAAGACCTACGAGCAGTACTTC. This codes for CASSPWGGRSLKTYEQYF.

This CDR3 reads CASSLLGGNSYEQYF. CDR3 sequence (DNA): TGTGCCAGCAGCTTATTGGGGGGGAACTCCTACGAGCAGTACTTC. The chain recombines TRBV7-2 with TRBJ2-7, with TRBD2 identical over 7 bases. The CDR3 sequence is 15 residues long. Germline CDR1 reads SGHTA; CDR2 reads FQGNSA. J was trimmed by 0 bases and V by 2 bases; bases with no gene match: 4.

V is TRBV5-5 and J is TRBJ1-2; a possible D gene is TRBD1 (5 bases). This CDR3 contains 13 residues. Looked up from germline, CDR1 is SGHKS and CDR2 is YYEKEE (reference sequence). V was pared by 0 bases and J by 13 bases, with 16 bases between. CDR3 sequence: CASSLAGRDRGTF. Here the CDR3 DNA reads TGTGCCAGCAGCTTGGCCGGTCGGGATAGGGGCACCTTC.

A word on this clone: Other DNA sequences in the same sample also yield this CDR3. V and J are TRBV2 and TRBJ2-7; D is possibly TRBD1 (6 bases). V was shortened by 5 bases and J by 3 bases, with 14 bases between the two germline ends. This CDR3 comprises 14 residues. CDR1 and CDR2 from the germline V gene are SNHLY and FYNNEI. The CDR3 DNA follows: TGTGCCAGCAGTCCACAGGGAATAAGCTACGAGCAGTACTTC. As protein: CASSPQGISYEQYF.

The J gene is TRBJ1-2, the V gene TRBV27, with 8 bases fitting TRBD1. Germline V gives CDR1 MNHEY, CDR2 SMNVEV (reference sequence). Trimming cost V 3 bases and J 8 bases; bases outside gene matches: 8. The CDR3 consists of 14 residues. In nucleotides, the CDR3 is TGTGCCAGCAGTTTTTCCGGGGGGACAGGCGGCTACACCTTC. Translated, it gives CASSFSGGTGGYTF.

V gene TRBV9 combines with J gene TRBJ1-5; D is unresolved. CDR1 is SGDLS and CDR2 is YYNGEE in the germline V gene. Trimming shortened V by 3 bases and J by 7 bases, and 11 bases separated the two germline ends. The CDR3 is 13 residues long. CDR3 in amino acids: CASSGQTNQPQHF. The CDR3 DNA sequence: TGTGCCAGCAGCGGGCAGACGAACCAGCCCCAGCATTTT.

Note on this clone: The sample contains more than one DNA sequence encoding this CDR3. The chain is built from TRBV5-1 and TRBJ2-3; 11 bases align to TRBD2. In germline, CDR1 is SGHRS, CDR2 YFSETQ. The CDR3 totals 17 residues. V lost 0 bases, J lost 0 bases, and 3 bases stayed unmatched. CDR3 residues: CASSLVASGRSTDTQYF. The CDR3 DNA is TGCGCCAGCAGCTTGGTCGCTAGCGGGAGGAGCACAGATACGCAGTATTTT.

The rearrangement uses TRBV7-9 and TRBJ1-1, with a tentative D call TRBD1 (6 bases). V lost 3 bases and J 0 bases, leaving 11 bases between the germline ends. From germline, CDR1 is SEHNR and CDR2 FQNEAQ (reference sequence). CDR3 length equals 15 residues. CDR3 region: CASSFDDRLNTEAFF. CDR3 sequence (DNA): TGTGCCAGCAGCTTTGACGACAGGTTGAACACTGAAGCTTTCTTT. The entire variable domain, with the rest obtained from reference TRBV7-9 and TRBJ1-1, is as follows: DTGVSQNPRHKITKRGQNVTFRCDPISEHNRLYWYRQTLGQGPEFLTYFQNEAQLEKSRLLSDRFSAERPKGSFSTLEIQRTEQGDSAMYLCASSFDDRLNTEAFFGQGTRLTVV.

The CDR3 DNA sequence: TGTGCCAGCAGCGTAGATGACGGGAGAGTTGACGAGCAGTACTTC. Its protein product is CASSVDDGRVDEQYF. The rearrangement uses TRBV9 and TRBJ2-7; possibly TRBD2 for D (6 bases). Per the germline V gene, CDR1 is SGDLS and CDR2 is YYNGEE. The V gene lost 0 bases and the J gene lost 5 bases, with 15 bases spanning the gap. The CDR3 is 15 amino acids. Complete variable domain (other parts from reference TRBV9 and TRBJ2-7): DSGVTQTPKHLITATGQRVTLRCSPRSGDLSVYWYQQSLDQGLQFLIQYYNGEERAKGNILERFSAQQFPDLHSELNLSSLELGDSALYFCASSVDDGRVDEQYFGPGTRLTVT.

The V gene is TRBV5-1, the J gene TRBJ1-1; TRBD1 agrees at 7 bases. CDR1 is SGHRS, CDR2 YFSETQ, per germline. This CDR3 region has 14 residues. Trimming at V came to 6 bases and at J to 0 bases, leaving 5 bases not matched to a gene. CDR3 bases: TGCGCCAGCAAAAGACAGGGAATGAACACTGAAGCTTTCTTT. This gives the protein CASKRQGMNTEAFF.

The rearrangement uses TRBV9 and TRBJ2-7; D perhaps matches TRBD1 (7 bases). The germline CDR1 and CDR2 sequences are SGDLS and YYNGEE. V gave up 0 bases and J gave up 3 bases, with 13 bases separating them. The CDR3 has 15 residues. The CDR3 protein is CASSVEGGQNYEQYF. Written as DNA, the CDR3 is TGTGCCAGCAGCGTAGAGGGGGGACAGAACTACGAGCAGTACTTC.

The gene calls are TRBV6-1 and TRBJ2-1, with no clear D. Trimming took 5 bases from V and 10 from J, leaving 6 bases between them. This CDR3 comprises 10 residues. CDR1 is MNHNS, CDR2 SASEGT, per germline. The CDR3 loop is CASSTREQFF. CDR3 DNA: TGTGCCAGCAGTACGCGGGAGCAGTTCTTC.

The chain employs TRBV28 and TRBJ1-5; perhaps TRBD1 as D (6 bases). V was pared by 11 bases and J by 6 bases, with 17 bases between. The germline V gene encodes CDR1 MDHEN and CDR2 SYDVKM. The CDR3 is made up of 13 amino acids. The CDR3 DNA reads TGTGCCGGCACAGGGAGTTTGGCTCAGCCCCAGCATTTT. This gives the protein CAGTGSLAQPQHF.

V and J are TRBV18 and TRBJ2-7; TRBD2 aligns across 10 bases. The CDR3 has 14 residues. V lost 9 bases, J lost 3 bases, and 8 bases stayed unmatched. From germline, CDR1 is KGHSH and CDR2 LQKENI. CDR3 DNA sequence: TGTGCCAGTTCAACTAGCGGGGTCAACTACGAGCAGTACTTC. It specifies CASSTSGVNYEQYF.

Only one count was recorded for this clone. The chain uses TRBV15 and TRBJ1-2; D gene uncertain. The germline V gene encodes CDR1 LNHNV and CDR2 YYDKDF (reference sequence). Trimming stripped 3 bases from V and 2 bases from J, with 13 bases between. The CDR3 has 15 amino acids. This chain's CDR3 is CATSSGGTPNYGYTF. CDR3 in DNA: TGTGCCACCAGCAGTGGTGGCACTCCCAACTATGGCTACACCTTC.

The V call is TRBV28, the J call TRBJ2-7; D possibly uses TRBD1 or TRBD2 (5 bases each). The V gene lost 8 bases and the J gene lost 0 bases, with 11 bases spanning the gap. CDR1 is MDHEN and CDR2 is SYDVKM in the germline V gene. The length of the CDR3 is 13 residues. CDR3 in amino acids: CASQPGSSYEQYF. CDR3 nucleotide sequence: TGTGCCAGCCAGCCAGGGAGCTCCTACGAGCAGTACTTC. Together with reference TRBV28 and TRBJ2-7, the CDR3 gives the full variable domain: DVKVTQSSRYLVKRTGEKVFLECVQDMDHENMFWYRQDPGLGLRLIYFSYDVKMKEKGDIPEGYSVSREKKERFSLILESASTNQTSMYLCASQPGSSYEQYFGPGTRLTVT.

This chain links TRBV28 with TRBJ2-7; possible D gene TRBD2, 6 bases. The ends were cut back, 8 bases at V and 5 bases at J, with 16 bases in the middle. The CDR3 length is 13 residues. Germline V gene lookup returns CDR1 MDHEN and CDR2 SYDVKM. The CDR3 sequence is CASAGGVANEQYF. The CDR3 DNA sequence: TGTGCCAGCGCTGGCGGGGTGGCCAACGAGCAGTACTTC.

The V and J genes are TRBV6-5 and TRBJ1-1; no firm D call. The V gene's germline CDR1 is MNHEY and CDR2 SVGAGI. The CDR3 contains 15 residues. V was trimmed by 6 bases and J by 3 bases, leaving 17 bases between them. The CDR3 loop is CASSSPTRRDTEAFF. Here the CDR3 DNA reads TGTGCCAGCAGCTCCCCGACCCGCCGAGACACTGAAGCTTTCTTT.

Points on this clone: Compared with germline, one end of the junction differs, possibly owing to a read error. The rearrangement uses TRBV5-1 and TRBJ2-7; D possibly corresponds to TRBD1 (6 bases). The CDR3 spans 15 residues. Germline V gene data show CDR1 as SGHRS and CDR2 as YFSETQ. As DNA, the CDR3 is TGCGCCAGCAGCTTGGCGACAGGACCCTCCCACGAGCAGTACTTC. As protein: CASSLATGPSHEQYF. Based on the CDR3 plus reference TRBV5-1 and TRBJ2-7, the full variable domain is KAGVTQTPRYLIKTRGQQVTLSCSPISGHRSVSWYQQTPGQGLQFLFEYFSETQRNKGNFPGRFSGRQFSNSRSEMNVSTLELGDSALYLCASSLATGPSHEQYFGPGTRLTVT.

This sequence joins TRBV7-9 and TRBJ1-3, with 11 bases aligning to TRBD1. V lost 8 bases and J lost 5; bases outside the gene matches: 2. The CDR3 totals 13 residues. Germline lookup yields CDR1 SEHNR and CDR2 FQNEAQ (reference sequence). In nucleotides, the CDR3 is TGTGCCAGCGGGACAGGGGGGCGAAACACCATATATTTT. Its translation: CASGTGGRNTIYF.

This chain connects TRBV27 to TRBJ2-1; the D gene is possibly TRBD1 (6 bases). The CDR3 has 15 residues. Germline CDR1 MNHEY, CDR2 SMNVEV (reference sequence). Trimming took off 6 bases at V and 8 bases at J, with 20 bases between the two ends. CDR3 DNA sequence: TGTGCCAGCAGCCTTTGGGGGCACGCGCCCGATGAGCAGTTCTTC. Amino acid sequence: CASSLWGHAPDEQFF.